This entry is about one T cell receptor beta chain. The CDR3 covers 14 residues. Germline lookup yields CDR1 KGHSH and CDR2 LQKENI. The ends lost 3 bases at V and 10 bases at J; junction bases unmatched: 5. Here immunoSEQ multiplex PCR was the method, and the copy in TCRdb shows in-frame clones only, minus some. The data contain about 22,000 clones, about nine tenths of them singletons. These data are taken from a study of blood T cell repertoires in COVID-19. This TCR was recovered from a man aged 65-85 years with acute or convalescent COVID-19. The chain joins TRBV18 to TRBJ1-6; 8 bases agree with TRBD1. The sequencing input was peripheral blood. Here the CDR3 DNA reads TGTGCCAGCTCACCCACGACAGGGGACTCACCCCTCCACTTT. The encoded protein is CASSPTTGDSPLHF.